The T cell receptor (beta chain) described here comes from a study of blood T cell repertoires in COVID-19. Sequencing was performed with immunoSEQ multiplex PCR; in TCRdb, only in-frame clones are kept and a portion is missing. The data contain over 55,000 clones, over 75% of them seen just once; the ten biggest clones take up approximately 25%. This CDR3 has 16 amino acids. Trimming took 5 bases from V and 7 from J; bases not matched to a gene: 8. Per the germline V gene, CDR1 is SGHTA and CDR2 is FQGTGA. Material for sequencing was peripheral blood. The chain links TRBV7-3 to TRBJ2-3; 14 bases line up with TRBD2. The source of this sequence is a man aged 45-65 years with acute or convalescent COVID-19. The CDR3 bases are TGTGCCAGCAGCCCCAGACTAGCGGGGGGGCTCCATACGCAGTATTTT. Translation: CASSPRLAGGLHTQYF.